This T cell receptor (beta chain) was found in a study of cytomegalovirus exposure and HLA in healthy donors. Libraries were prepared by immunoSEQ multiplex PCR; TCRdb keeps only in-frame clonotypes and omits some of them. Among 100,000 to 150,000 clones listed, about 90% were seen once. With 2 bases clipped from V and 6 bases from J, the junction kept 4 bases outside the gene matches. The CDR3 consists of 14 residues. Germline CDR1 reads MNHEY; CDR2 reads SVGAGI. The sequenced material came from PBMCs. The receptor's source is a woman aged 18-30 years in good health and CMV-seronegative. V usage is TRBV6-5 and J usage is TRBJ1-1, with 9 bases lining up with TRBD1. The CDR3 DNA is TGTGCCAGCAGTTACGGAGACAGGGGGGCTGAAGCTTTCTTT. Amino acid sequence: CASSYGDRGAEAFF.